The rows below give T cell receptor beta chains drawn from one sample of a study of graft-versus-host responses after intestinal transplantation. Antigens of these TCRs are unknown. Assay used: immunoSEQ multiplex PCR; TCRdb lists only in-frame clones, some missing. The repertoire holds 90,000 to 150,000 clones, around 93% seen once, with about 0.11% in the top ten. Sample: unstimulated CD4+ T cells sorted from spleen or lymph node cells, taken before intestinal transplant. These receptors were obtained from a human donor who received an intestinal transplant. CDR3s include the opening cysteine and the closing phenylalanine or tryptophan. Fields, in order: CDR3 DNA, CDR3 protein, clone size, J gene, D gene, V gene. The D gene is left open where the match is weak. Only some rows state a clone size, as once, few, many or a class for expanded clones.

TGTGCCAGCAGCTTAGTAGGGTCTCTCACCGGGGAGCTGTTTTTT | CASSLVGSLTGELFF | NA | TRBJ2-2 | NA | TRBV7-9
TGTGCCAGCAGGGTCGTCCCGAGCTCCTACGAGCAGTACTTC | CASRVVPSSYEQYF | NA | TRBJ2-7 | NA | TRBV2
TGTGCCACCAGCAGAGCCATCAGTGGGACTGAAGCTTTCTTT | CATSRAISGTEAFF | once | TRBJ1-1 | NA | TRBV15
TGCGCCAGCAGCTTGGTATCAGGTGGAAATCAGCCCCAGCATTTT | CASSLVSGGNQPQHF | NA | TRBJ1-5 | NA | TRBV5-1
TGTGCCAGCAAACTAGCGGGAGGGGCAGATACGCAGTATTTT | CASKLAGGADTQYF | NA | TRBJ2-3 | TRBD2 | TRBV25-1
TGCGCCAGCAGCTATTCAGGAGCAACTAATGAAAAACTGTTTTTT | CASSYSGATNEKLFF | NA | TRBJ1-4 | NA | TRBV5-1
TGTGCCAGCCGACCGAAAGGGAGTGAAAAACTGTTTTTT | CASRPKGSEKLFF | NA | TRBJ1-4 | NA | TRBV28
TGCGCCAGCAGCCAACCTAACCAGGGACGGTCGGAGACCCAGTACTTC | CASSQPNQGRSETQYF | NA | TRBJ2-5 | NA | TRBV4-1
TGTGCCAGCTCACCACTTGTCTTTTCGGGCGACACAGATACGCAGTATTTT | CASSPLVFSGDTDTQYF | NA | TRBJ2-3 | NA | TRBV18
TGTGCCAGCTCACCACCGGGGCAGGGATCCTACGAGCAGTACTTC | CASSPPGQGSYEQYF | NA | TRBJ2-7 | NA | TRBV18
TGCGCCAGCAGCAACCGGGACAGGTCCGGTGGGGCTGGCTACACCTTC | CASSNRDRSGGAGYTF | NA | TRBJ1-2 | TRBD1 | TRBV5-1
TGTGCCAGCAGCCGCCGGGGGAGAACATTGAACACTGAAGCTTTCTTT | CASSRRGRTLNTEAFF | NA | TRBJ1-1 | NA | TRBV28
TGTGCCAGCTCACCAGTAACCGGACAGGAGTACGAGCAGTACTTC | CASSPVTGQEYEQYF | NA | TRBJ2-7 | TRBD1 | TRBV18
TGTGCCAGCAGCTTGGGCGGTTTGGGCCTCAAGGGGCCCCAGCATTTT | CASSLGGLGLKGPQHF | NA | TRBJ1-5 | NA | TRBV5-6
TGCGCCAGCAGCTTGGAGGGGGGGGTGGGCTCTGAAGCTTTCTTT | CASSLEGGVGSEAFF | NA | TRBJ1-1 | NA | TRBV5-1
TGTGCCACCAGCAGAGAGGGCGCGGGGGTTACAGATACGCAGTATTTT | CATSREGAGVTDTQYF | NA | TRBJ2-3 | TRBD2 | TRBV15
TGTGCCAGCAGCTCAGAGGTTGTGGGGACTGAAGCTTTCTTT | CASSSEVVGTEAFF | NA | TRBJ1-1 | NA | TRBV7-6
TGTGCCAGCAGCACAATTTACAATGAGCAGTTCTTC | CASSTIYNEQFF | once | TRBJ2-1 | NA | TRBV9
TGTGCCAGCAGTTTGACTCACTCCTACGAGCAGTACTTC | CASSLTHSYEQYF | NA | TRBJ2-7 | NA | TRBV6-5
TGCGCCAGCAGCTCGGATACAACTAATGAAAAACTGTTTTTT | CASSSDTTNEKLFF | NA | TRBJ1-4 | NA | TRBV5-1
TGCGCCAGCAGCTCCCGGGGTAGCGGGACGACCTACGAGCAGTACTTC | CASSSRGSGTTYEQYF | NA | TRBJ2-7 | TRBD2 | TRBV5-1
TGTGCCAGCAGTGACTGGACAGAAGAGACCCAGTACTTC | CASSDWTEETQYF | NA | TRBJ2-5 | NA | TRBV25-1
TGTGCCGCTGGGTCCGGGATAGGAAACACCATATATTTT | CAAGSGIGNTIYF | once | TRBJ1-3 | NA | TRBV6-1
TGTGCCAGCAGCGTAGTATCCGGGACTAGTTCCTACGAGCAGTACTTC | CASSVVSGTSSYEQYF | NA | TRBJ2-7 | TRBD2 | TRBV9
TGTGCCAGCACCGTAAGGGGGGGCAATGAGCAGTTCTTC | CASTVRGGNEQFF | NA | TRBJ2-1 | NA | TRBV2
TGTGCCAGCCAATACGGGACTAACAATGAGCAGTTCTTC | CASQYGTNNEQFF | NA | TRBJ2-1 | TRBD2 | TRBV6-6
TGTGCCAGCAGTTACTCTCGACAGGGGAGGAATGAGCAGTTCTTC | CASSYSRQGRNEQFF | NA | TRBJ2-1 | TRBD1 | TRBV6-5
TGCGCCAGCAGCGGGTACAGGGCCCATGAGCAGTTCTTC | CASSGYRAHEQFF | NA | TRBJ2-1 | NA | TRBV5-1
TGTGCCAGCAGTGTGGCAGATAACACCTACGAGCAGTACTTC | CASSVADNTYEQYF | NA | TRBJ2-7 | NA | TRBV6-1
TGTGCCAGCAGTTTGGGGGGACACACCATATATTTT | CASSLGGHTIYF | NA | TRBJ1-3 | NA | TRBV28
TGTGCCAGCAGTGGGACAGGGATTTACCCCATATATTTT | CASSGTGIYPIYF | NA | TRBJ1-3 | TRBD1 | TRBV2
TGTGCCAGCAGTGCGGGACAGGGCAGGAATGAGCAGTTCTTC | CASSAGQGRNEQFF | NA | TRBJ2-1 | TRBD1 | TRBV6-4
TGTGCCAGCAGCTCCCTGTTGAGGCTTGCCAATCAGCCCCAGCATTTT | CASSSLLRLANQPQHF | NA | TRBJ1-5 | NA | TRBV5-8
TGTGCCAGCAACCCAGGGGGCACTGGAAACACCATATATTTT | CASNPGGTGNTIYF | NA | TRBJ1-3 | TRBD1 | TRBV14
TGTGCTAGCAATCTCCTCCGGCTATCCTACGAGCAGTACTTC | CASNLLRLSYEQYF | NA | TRBJ2-7 | NA | TRBV7-7
TGTGCCAGCAGTCCCCCGGTCCCAAGTGGCGGGGAGCTGTTTTTT | CASSPPVPSGGELFF | NA | TRBJ2-2 | NA | TRBV28
TGTGCCAGTAGTATAGTGGGGGGCACCGGGGAGCTGTTTTTT | CASSIVGGTGELFF | NA | TRBJ2-2 | NA | TRBV19
TGCGCCAGCAGCAAGCAAGAGTTAGATACGCAGTATTTT | CASSKQELDTQYF | NA | TRBJ2-3 | NA | TRBV4-1
TGTGGAATCAGGGCGCGGTACACTGAAGCTTTCTTT | CGIRARYTEAFF | NA | TRBJ1-1 | NA | TRBV28